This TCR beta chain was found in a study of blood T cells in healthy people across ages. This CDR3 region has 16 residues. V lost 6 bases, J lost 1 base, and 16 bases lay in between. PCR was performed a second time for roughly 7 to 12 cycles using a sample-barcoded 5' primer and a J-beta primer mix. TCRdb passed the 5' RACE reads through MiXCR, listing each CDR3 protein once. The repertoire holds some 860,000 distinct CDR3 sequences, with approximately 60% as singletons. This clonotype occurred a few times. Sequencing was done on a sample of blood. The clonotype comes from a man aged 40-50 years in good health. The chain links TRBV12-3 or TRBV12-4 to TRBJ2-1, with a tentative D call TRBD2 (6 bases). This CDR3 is CASSSPAGPSYNEQFF. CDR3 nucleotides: TGTGCCAGCAGCTCCCCTGCGGGACCTTCCTACAATGAGCAGTTCTTC.